What follows is one T cell receptor (beta chain) and its context. CDR3 length: 15 residues. V was trimmed by 2 bases and J by 8 bases, leaving 17 bases between them. Germline V gene sequence: CDR1 SGHRS, CDR2 YFSETQ. Using immunoSEQ multiplex PCR, the repertoire was profiled, and TCRdb retains in-frame clones only, with some absent. The data contain 25,000 to 30,000 clones, roughly 84% of them singletons. These data originate in a study of OX40 agonist ivuxolimab in advanced cancers. Study overall: An agonistic human IgG2 monoclonal antibody against OX40 (CD134) was given. At doses from 0.01 to 10 mg/kg, patients were given intravenous ivuxolimab every 2 weeks. Anti-PD-1, anti-PD-L1 or anti-CTLA-4 therapy given earlier was allowed, and 30% to 45% had some.

The clonotype comes from an adult with an advanced solid tumor such as melanoma, head and neck, liver or kidney cancer. The sequencing used CD4+ or CD8+ T cells sorted from blood, collected in a trial of the OX40 agonist ivuxolimab. This chain links TRBV5-1 with TRBJ2-1; D possibly corresponds to TRBD2 (5 bases). The CDR3 region is CASSLEAEGGHEQFF. CDR3 bases: TGCGCCAGCAGCTTAGAGGCAGAGGGTGGCCATGAGCAGTTCTTC.